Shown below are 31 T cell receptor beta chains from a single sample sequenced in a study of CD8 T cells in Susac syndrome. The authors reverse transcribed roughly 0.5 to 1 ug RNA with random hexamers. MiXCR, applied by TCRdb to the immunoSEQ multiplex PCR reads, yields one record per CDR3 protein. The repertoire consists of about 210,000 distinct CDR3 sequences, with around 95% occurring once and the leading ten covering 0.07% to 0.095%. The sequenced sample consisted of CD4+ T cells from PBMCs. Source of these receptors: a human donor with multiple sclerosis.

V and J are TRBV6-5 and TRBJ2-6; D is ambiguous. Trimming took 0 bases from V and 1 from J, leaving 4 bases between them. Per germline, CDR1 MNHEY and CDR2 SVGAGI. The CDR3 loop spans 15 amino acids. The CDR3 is CASSYSGSGANVLTF. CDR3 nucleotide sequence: TGTGCCAGCAGTTACTCGGGTTCTGGGGCCAACGTCCTGACTTTC.

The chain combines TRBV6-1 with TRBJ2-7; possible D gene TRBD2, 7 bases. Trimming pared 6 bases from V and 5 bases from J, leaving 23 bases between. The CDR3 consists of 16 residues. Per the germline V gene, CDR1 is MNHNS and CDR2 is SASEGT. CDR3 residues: CASSPWEGVFLNEQYF. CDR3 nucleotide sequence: TGTGCCAGCAGCCCCTGGGAGGGGGTCTTCTTGAACGAGCAGTACTTC.

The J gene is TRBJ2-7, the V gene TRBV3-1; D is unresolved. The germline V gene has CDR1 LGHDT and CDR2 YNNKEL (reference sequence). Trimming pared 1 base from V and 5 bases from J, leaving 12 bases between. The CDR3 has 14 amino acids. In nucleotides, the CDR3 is TGTGCCAGCAGCCAAGGTCAGTTGGGTGACGAGCAGTACGTC. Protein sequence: CASSQGQLGDEQYV.

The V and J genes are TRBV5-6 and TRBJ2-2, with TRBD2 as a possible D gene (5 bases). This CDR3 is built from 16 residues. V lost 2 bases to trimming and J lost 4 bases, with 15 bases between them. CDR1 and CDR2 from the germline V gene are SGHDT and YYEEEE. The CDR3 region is CASSLPWERPTGELFF. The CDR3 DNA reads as TGTGCCAGCAGCTTACCCTGGGAGCGGCCCACCGGGGAGCTGTTTTTT.

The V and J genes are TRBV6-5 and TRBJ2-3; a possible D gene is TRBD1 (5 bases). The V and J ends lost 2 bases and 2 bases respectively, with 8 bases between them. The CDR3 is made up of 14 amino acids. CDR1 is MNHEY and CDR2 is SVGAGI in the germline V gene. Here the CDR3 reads CASSYLGPTDTQYF. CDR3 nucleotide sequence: TGTGCCAGCAGTTACCTGGGGCCCACAGATACGCAGTATTTT.

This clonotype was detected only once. The CDR3 loop reads CSARILAVNTDTQYF. The CDR3 DNA follows: TGCAGTGCTAGGATACTAGCGGTCAACACAGATACGCAGTATTTT. The genes are TRBV20-1 and TRBJ2-3; 8 positions agree with TRBD2. The germline V gene has CDR1 DFQATT and CDR2 SNEGSKA (reference sequence). The CDR3 runs to 15 residues. V was pared by 3 bases and J by 2 bases, with 7 bases of the junction left unmatched.

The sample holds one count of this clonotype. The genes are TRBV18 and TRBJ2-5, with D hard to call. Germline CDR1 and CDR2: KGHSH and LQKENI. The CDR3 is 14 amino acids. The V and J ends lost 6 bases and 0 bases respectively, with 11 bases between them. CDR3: CASSPGRYQETQYF. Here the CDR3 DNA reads TGTGCCAGCTCGCCCGGACGGTACCAAGAGACCCAGTACTTC.

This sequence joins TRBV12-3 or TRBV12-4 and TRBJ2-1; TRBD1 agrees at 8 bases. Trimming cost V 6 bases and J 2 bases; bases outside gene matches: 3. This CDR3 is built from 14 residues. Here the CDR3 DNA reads TGTGCCAGCAGGGGACAGGAAGCCTACAATGAGCAGTTCTTC. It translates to CASRGQEAYNEQFF.

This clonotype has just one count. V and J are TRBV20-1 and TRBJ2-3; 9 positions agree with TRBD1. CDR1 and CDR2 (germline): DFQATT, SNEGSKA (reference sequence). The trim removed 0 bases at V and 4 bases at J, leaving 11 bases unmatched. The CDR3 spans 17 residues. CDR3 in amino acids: CSARDRQGQGLADTQYF. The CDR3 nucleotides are TGCAGTGCTAGAGATCGGCAGGGACAGGGCCTCGCAGATACGCAGTATTTT.

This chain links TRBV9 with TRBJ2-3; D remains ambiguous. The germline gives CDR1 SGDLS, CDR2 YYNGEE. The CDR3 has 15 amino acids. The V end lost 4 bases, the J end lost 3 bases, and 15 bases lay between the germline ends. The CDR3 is CASSPGTLRTDTQYF. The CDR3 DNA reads TGTGCCAGCAGCCCCGGTACTTTAAGGACAGATACGCAGTATTTT.

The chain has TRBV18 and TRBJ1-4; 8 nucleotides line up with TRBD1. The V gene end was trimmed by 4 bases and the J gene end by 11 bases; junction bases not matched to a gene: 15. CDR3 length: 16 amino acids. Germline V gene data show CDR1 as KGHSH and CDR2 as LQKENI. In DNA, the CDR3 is TGTGCCAGCTCACGGACAGGGATCGGAGAGATGAAGAAACTGTTTTTT. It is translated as CASSRTGIGEMKKLFF.

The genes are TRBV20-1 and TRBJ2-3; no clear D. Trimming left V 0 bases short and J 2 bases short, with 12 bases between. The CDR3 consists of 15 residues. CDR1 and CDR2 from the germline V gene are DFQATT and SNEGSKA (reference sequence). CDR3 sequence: CSARDRKGYTDTQYF. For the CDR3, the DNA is TGCAGTGCTAGAGATCGGAAAGGGTACACAGATACGCAGTATTTT.

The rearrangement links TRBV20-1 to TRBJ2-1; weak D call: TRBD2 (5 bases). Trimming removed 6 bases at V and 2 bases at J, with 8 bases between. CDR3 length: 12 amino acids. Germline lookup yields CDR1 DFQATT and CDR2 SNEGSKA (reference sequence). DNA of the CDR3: TGCAGTGCCAAGGGAGCCTACAATGAGCAGTTCTTC. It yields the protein CSAKGAYNEQFF.

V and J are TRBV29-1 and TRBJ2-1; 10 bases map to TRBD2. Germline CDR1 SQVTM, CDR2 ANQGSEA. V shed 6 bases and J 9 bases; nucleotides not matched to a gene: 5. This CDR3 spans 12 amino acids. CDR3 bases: TGCAGCGTAGCGGGGGGGCTCGTTGAGCAGTTCTTC. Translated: CSVAGGLVEQFF.

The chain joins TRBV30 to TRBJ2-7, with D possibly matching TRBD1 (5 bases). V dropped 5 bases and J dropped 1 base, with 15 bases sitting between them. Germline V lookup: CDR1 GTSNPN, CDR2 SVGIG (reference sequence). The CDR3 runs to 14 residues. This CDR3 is CAWSGQGHSYEQYF. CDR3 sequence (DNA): TGTGCCTGGTCCGGGCAGGGCCATTCCTACGAGCAGTACTTC.

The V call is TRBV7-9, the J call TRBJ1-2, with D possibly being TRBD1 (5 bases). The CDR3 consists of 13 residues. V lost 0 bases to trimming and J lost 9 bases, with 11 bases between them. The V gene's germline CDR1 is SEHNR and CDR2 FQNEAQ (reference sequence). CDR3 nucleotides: TGTGCCAGCAGCTTAGCTGGGACGGAAAGCTACACCTTC. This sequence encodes CASSLAGTESYTF.

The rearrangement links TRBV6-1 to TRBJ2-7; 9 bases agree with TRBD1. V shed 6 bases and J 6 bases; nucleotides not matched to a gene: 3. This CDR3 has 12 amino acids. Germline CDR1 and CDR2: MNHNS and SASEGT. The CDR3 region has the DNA TGTGCCAGCAGACCGGGACAGGGCGAGCAGTACTTC. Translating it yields CASRPGQGEQYF.

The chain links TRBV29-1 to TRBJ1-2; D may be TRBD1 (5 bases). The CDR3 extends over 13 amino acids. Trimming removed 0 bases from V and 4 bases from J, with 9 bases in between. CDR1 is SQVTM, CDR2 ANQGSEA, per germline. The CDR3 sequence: CSVEETTAYGYTF. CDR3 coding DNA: TGCAGCGTTGAAGAAACGACAGCCTATGGCTACACCTTC.

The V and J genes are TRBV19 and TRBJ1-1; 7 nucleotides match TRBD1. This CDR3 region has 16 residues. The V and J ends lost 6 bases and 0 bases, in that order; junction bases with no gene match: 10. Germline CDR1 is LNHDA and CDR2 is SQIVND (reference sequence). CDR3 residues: CASSLTTGHMNTEAFF. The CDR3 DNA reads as TGTGCCAGTAGCCTTACGACAGGGCACATGAACACTGAAGCTTTCTTT.

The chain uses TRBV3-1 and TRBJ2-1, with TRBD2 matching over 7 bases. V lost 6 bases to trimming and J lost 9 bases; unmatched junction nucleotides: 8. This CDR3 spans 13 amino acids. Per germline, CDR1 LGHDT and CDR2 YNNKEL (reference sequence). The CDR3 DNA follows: TGTGCCAGCAGAATGGGGGGGTCGGGTGAGCAGTTCTTC. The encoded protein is CASRMGGSGEQFF.

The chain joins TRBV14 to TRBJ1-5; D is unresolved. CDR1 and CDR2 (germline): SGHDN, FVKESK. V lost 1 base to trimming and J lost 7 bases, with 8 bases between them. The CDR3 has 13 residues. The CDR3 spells CASSQGEHQPQHF. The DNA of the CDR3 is TGTGCCAGCAGCCAAGGGGAGCACCAGCCCCAGCATTTT. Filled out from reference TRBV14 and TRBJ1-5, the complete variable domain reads EAGVTQFPSHSVIEKGQTVTLRCDPISGHDNLYWYRRVMGKEIKFLLHFVKESKQDESGMPNNRFLAERTGGTYSTLKVQPAELEDSGVYFCASSQGEHQPQHFGDGTRLSIL.

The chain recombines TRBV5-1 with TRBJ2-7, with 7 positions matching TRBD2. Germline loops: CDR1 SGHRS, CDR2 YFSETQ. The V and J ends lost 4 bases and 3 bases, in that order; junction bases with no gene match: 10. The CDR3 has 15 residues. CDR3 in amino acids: CASSRGREGIYEQYV. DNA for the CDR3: TGCGCCAGCAGCCGAGGGAGGGAGGGCATCTACGAGCAGTACGTC.

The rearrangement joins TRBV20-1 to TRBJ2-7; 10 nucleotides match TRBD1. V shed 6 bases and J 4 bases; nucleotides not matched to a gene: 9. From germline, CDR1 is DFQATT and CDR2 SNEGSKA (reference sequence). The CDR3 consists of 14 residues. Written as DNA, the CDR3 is TGCAGTGCCAACGCCGGGACAGGGGCATACGAGCAGTACTTC. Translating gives CSANAGTGAYEQYF.

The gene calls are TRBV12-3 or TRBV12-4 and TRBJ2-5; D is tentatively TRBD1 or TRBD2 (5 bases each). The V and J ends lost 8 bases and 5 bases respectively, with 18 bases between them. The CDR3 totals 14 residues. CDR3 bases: TGTGCCAGCCGGGGCAGGCCCTATAGCGAGACCCAGTACTTC. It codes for CASRGRPYSETQYF.

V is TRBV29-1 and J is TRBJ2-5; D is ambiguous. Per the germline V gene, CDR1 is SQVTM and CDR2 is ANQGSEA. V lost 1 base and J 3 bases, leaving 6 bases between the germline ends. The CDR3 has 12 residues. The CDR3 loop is CSVEAPEETQYF. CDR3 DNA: TGCAGCGTTGAAGCACCAGAAGAGACCCAGTACTTC.

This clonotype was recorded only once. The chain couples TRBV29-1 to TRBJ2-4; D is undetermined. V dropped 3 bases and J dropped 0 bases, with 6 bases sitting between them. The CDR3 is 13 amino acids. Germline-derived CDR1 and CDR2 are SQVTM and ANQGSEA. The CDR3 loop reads CSVEARAKNIQYF. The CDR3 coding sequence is TGCAGCGTTGAGGCGAGAGCCAAAAACATTCAGTACTTC.

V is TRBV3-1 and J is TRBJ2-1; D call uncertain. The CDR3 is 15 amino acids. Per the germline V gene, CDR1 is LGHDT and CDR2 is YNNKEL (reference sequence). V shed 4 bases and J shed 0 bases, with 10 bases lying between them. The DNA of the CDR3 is TGTGCCAGCAGCCGACCGATGCGCTCCTACAATGAGCAGTTCTTC. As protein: CASSRPMRSYNEQFF.

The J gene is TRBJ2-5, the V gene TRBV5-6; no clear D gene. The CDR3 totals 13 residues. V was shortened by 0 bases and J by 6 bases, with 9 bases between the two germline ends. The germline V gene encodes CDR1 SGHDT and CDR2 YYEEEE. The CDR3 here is CASSLGQEQTQYF. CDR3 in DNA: TGTGCCAGCAGCTTGGGCCAGGAGCAGACCCAGTACTTC.

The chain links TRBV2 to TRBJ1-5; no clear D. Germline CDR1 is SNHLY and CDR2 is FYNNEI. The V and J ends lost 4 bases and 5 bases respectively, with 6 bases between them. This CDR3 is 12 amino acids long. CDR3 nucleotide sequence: TGTGCCAGCAGTGGGCCGTATCAGCCCCAGCATTTT. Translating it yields CASSGPYQPQHF.

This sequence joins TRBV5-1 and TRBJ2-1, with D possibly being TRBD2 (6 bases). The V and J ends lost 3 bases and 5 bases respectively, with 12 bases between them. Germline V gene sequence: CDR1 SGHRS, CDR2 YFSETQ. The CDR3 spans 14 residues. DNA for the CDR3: TGCGCCAGCAGCTCCTCACTAGCCCACAATGAGCAGTTCTTC. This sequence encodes CASSSSLAHNEQFF.

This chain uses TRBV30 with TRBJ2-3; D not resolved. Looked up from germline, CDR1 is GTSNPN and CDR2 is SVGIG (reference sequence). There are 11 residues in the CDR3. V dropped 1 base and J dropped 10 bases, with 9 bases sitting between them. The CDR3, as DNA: TGTGCCTGGAGTGGGGCCCGGGCGCAGTATTTT. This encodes CAWSGARAQYF.